This T cell receptor beta chain was identified in a study of T cell responses to AZD1222 COVID-19 vaccine. This clone was seen only once. Clones were read by immunoSEQ multiplex PCR, and TCRdb kept only the in-frame ones, dropping some. The sample includes fewer than 95,000 clones, 80% to 90% of them seen just once. V lost 1 base to trimming and J lost 2 bases, with 3 bases between them. CDR1 and CDR2 from the germline V gene are SEHNR and FQNEAQ (reference sequence). The CDR3 has 12 amino acids. The TCR sequence derives from an adult in good health. The sample here was peripheral blood, taken on day 0 of AZD1222 vaccination. The chain recombines TRBV7-9 with TRBJ2-7, with D hard to call. The CDR3 DNA is TGTGCCAGCAGCTTAGAGCCCTACGAGCAGTACTTC. The encoded protein is CASSLEPYEQYF.